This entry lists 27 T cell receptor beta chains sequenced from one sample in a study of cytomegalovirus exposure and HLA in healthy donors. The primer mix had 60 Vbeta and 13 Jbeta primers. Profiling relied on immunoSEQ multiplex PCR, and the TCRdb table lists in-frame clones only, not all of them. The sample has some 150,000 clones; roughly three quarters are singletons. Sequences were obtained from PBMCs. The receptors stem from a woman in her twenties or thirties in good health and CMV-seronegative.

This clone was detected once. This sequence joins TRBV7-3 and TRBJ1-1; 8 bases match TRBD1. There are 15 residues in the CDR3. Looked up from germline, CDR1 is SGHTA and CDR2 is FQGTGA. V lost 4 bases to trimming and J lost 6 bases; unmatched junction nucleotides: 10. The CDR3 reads CASSSLTGVSAEAFF. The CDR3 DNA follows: TGTGCCAGCAGCTCGCTGACAGGGGTCTCAGCTGAAGCTTTCTTT.

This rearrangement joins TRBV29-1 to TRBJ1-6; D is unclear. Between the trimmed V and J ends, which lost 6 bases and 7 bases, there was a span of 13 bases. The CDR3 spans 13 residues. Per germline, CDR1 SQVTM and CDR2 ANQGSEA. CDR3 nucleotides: TGCAGCGTGAAACGGGATCCAAATTCACCCCTCCACTTT. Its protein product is CSVKRDPNSPLHF. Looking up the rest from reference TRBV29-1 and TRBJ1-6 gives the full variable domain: SAVISQKPSRDICQRGTSLTIQCQVDSQVTMMFWYRQQPGQSLTLIATANQGSEATYESGFVIDKFPISRPNLTFSTLTVSNMSPEDSSIYLCSVKRDPNSPLHFGNGTRLTVT.

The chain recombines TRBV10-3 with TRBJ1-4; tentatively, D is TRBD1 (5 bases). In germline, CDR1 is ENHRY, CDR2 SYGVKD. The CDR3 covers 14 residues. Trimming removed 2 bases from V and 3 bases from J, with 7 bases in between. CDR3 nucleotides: TGTGCCATCAGTGAGAGACAGTCTAATGAAAAACTGTTTTTT. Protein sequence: CAISERQSNEKLFF.

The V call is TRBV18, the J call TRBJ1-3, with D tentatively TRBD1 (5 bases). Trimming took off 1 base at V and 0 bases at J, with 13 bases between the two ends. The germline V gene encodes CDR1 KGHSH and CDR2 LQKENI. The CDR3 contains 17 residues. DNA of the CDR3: TGTGCCAGCTCACCACAAAGGGGTCTGATCTCTGGAAACACCATATATTTT. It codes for CASSPQRGLISGNTIYF.

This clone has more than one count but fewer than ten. DNA of the CDR3: TGTGCCAGCAGCAGGGACTTGGGTGAAAAACTGTTTTTT. This encodes CASSRDLGEKLFF. The V and J genes are TRBV7-9 and TRBJ1-4, with a tentative D call TRBD1 (5 bases). The CDR3 length is 13 residues. V lost 5 bases to trimming and J lost 7 bases, with 11 bases between them. Germline CDR1 reads SEHNR; CDR2 reads FQNEAQ (reference sequence).

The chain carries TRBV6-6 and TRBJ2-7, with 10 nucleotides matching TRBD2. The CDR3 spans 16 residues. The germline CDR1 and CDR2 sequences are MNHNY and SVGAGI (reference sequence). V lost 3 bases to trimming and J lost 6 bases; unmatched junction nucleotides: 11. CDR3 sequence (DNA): TGTGCCAGCAGTTATTCCCTAGCGGGGGCGGCGGGCGAGCAGTACGTC. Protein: CASSYSLAGAAGEQYV.

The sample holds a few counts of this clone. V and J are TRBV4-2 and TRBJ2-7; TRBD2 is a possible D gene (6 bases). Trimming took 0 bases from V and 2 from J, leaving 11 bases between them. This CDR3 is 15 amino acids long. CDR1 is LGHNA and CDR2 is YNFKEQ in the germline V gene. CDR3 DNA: TGTGCCAGCAGCCAAGATGGGGACTTACCCTACGAGCAGTACTTC. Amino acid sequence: CASSQDGDLPYEQYF.

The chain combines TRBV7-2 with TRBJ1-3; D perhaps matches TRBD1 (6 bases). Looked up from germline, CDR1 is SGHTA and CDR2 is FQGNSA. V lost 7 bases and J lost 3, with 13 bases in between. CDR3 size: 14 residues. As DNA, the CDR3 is TGTGCCAGCAAGCCGGGACAAAGTGGAAACACCATATATTTT. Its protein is CASKPGQSGNTIYF.

CDR3 amino acids: CASSRGQGAANTEAFF. The CDR3 nucleotides read TGTGCCAGCAGCCGTGGACAGGGGGCTGCGAACACTGAAGCTTTCTTT. The chain couples TRBV5-4 to TRBJ1-1, with 11 bases lining up with TRBD1. The V gene's germline CDR1 is SGHNT and CDR2 YYREEE (reference sequence). V lost 4 bases, J lost 1 base, and 6 bases stayed unmatched. The length of the CDR3 is 16 residues.

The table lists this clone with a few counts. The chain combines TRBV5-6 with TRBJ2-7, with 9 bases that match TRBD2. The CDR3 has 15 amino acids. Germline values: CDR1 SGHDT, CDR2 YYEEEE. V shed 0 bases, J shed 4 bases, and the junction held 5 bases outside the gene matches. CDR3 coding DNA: TGTGCCAGCAGCTTGGGCATAGCGGGAGTGTACGAGCAGTACTTC. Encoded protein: CASSLGIAGVYEQYF.

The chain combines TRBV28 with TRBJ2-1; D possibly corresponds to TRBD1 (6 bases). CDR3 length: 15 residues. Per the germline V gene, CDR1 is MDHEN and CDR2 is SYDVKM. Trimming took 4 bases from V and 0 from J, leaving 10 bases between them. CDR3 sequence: CASSSTGSSYNEQFF. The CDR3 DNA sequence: TGTGCCAGCAGTTCCACAGGGAGCTCCTACAATGAGCAGTTCTTC.

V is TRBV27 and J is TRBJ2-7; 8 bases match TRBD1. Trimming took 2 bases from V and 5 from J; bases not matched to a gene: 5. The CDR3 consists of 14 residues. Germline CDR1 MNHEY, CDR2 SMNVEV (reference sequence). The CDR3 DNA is TGTGCCAGCAGTTTACGGCAGGGGGCACACGAGCAGTACTTC. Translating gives CASSLRQGAHEQYF.

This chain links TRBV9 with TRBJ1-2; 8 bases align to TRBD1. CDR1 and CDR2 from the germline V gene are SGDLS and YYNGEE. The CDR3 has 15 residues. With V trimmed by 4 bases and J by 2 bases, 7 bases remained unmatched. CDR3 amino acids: CASSQRTGTNYGYTF. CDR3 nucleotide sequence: TGTGCCAGCAGCCAAAGGACAGGGACCAACTATGGCTACACCTTC.

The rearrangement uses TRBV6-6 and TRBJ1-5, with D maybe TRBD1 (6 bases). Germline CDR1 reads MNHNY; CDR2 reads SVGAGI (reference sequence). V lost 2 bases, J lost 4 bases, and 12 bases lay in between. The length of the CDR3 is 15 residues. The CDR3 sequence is CASSYGRGVNQPQHF. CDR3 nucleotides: TGTGCCAGCAGTTACGGCAGGGGAGTAAATCAGCCCCAGCATTTT.

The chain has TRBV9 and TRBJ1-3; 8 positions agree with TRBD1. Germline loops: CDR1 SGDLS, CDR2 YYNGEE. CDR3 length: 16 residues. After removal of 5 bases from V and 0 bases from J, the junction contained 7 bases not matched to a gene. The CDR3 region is CASSMTGAPSGNTIYF. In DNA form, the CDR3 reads TGTGCCAGCAGTATGACAGGGGCGCCCTCTGGAAACACCATATATTTT.

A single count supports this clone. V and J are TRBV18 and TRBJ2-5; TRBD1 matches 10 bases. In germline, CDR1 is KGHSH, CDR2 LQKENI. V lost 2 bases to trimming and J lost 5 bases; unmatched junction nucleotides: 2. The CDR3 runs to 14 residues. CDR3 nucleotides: TGTGCCAGCTCACCAGGACAGGGGGGCGAGACCCAGTACTTC. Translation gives CASSPGQGGETQYF.

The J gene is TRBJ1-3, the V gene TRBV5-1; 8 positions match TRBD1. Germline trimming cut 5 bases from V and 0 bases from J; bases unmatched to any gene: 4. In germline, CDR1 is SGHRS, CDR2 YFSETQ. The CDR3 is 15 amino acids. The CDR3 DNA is TGCGCCAGCAGGGACAGGGAGAGCTCTGGAAACACCATATATTTT. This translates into CASRDRESSGNTIYF.

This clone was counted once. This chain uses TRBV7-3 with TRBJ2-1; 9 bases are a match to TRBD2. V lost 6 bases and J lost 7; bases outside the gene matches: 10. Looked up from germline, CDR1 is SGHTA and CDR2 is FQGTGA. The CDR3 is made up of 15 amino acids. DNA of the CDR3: TGTGCCAGCAGTTCCCTTCGCGGGGGGGCGAATGAGCAGTTCTTC. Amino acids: CASSSLRGGANEQFF.

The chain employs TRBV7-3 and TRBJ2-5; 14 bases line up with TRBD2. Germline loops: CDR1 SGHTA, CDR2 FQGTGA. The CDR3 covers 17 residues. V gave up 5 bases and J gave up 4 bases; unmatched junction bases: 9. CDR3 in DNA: TGTGCCAGCAGCGAACCGGGACTAGCGGGAGCCCCAGAGACCCAGTACTTC. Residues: CASSEPGLAGAPETQYF.

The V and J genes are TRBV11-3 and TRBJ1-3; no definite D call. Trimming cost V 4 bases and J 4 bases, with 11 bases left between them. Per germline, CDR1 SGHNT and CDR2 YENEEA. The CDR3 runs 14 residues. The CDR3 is CASSSRGSGNTIYF. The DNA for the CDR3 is TGTGCCAGCAGCTCGCGGGGATCCGGAAACACCATATATTTT.

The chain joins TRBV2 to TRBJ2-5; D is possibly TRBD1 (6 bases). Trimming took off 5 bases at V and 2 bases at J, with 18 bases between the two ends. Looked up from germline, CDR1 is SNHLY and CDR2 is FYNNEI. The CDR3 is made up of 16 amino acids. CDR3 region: CASSLPKTGTQETQYF. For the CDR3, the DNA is TGTGCCAGCAGTTTACCTAAAACGGGGACACAAGAGACCCAGTACTTC.

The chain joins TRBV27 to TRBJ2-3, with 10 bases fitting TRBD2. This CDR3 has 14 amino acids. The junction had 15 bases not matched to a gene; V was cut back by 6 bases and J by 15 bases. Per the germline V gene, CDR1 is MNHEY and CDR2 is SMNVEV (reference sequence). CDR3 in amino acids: CASRNQASGSGLYF. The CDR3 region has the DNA TGTGCCAGCAGGAATCAGGCTAGCGGGAGTGGTCTCTATTTT.

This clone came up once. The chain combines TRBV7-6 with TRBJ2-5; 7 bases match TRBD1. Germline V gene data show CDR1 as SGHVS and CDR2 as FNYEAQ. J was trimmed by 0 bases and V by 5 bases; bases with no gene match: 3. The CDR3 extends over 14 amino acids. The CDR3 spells CASSPGTDQETQYF. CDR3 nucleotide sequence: TGTGCCAGCAGCCCAGGGACAGACCAAGAGACCCAGTACTTC.

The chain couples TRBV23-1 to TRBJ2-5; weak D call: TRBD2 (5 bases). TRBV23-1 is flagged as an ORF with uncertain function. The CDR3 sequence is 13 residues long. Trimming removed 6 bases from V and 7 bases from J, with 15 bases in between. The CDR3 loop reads CASRNGPGGTQYF. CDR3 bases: TGCGCCAGCAGGAATGGACCAGGAGGGACCCAGTACTTC.

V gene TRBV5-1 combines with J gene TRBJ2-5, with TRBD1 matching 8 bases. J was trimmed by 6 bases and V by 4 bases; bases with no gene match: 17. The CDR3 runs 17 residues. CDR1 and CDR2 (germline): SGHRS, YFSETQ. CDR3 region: CASSLMLTGGTDKTQYF. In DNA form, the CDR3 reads TGCGCCAGCAGCCTCATGCTCACAGGGGGAACGGACAAGACCCAGTACTTC.

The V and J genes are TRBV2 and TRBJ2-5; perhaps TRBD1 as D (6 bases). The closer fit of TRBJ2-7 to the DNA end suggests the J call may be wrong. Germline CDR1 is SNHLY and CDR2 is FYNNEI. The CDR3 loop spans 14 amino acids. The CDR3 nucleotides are TGTGCCAGCAGTACAGGGTCGTCTCCCTACGAGCAGTACTTC. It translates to CASSTGSSPYEQYF.

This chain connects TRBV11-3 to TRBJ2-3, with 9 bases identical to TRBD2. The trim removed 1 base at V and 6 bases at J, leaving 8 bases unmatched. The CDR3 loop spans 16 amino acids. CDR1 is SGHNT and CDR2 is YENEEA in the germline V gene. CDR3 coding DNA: TGTGCCAGCAGCTTAGGAGGCGGGGGGGCCGTGGATACGCAGTATTTT. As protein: CASSLGGGGAVDTQYF.